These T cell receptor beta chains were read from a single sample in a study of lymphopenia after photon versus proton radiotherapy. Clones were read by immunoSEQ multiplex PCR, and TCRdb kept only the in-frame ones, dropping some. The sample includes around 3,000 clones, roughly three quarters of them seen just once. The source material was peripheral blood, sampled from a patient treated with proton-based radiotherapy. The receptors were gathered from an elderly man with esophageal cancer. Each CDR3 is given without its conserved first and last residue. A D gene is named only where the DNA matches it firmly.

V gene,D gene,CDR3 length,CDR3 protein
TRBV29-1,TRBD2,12,SVGARGGDYEQY
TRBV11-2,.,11,ASSPRLIREAF
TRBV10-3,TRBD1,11,AISVDRGYEQY
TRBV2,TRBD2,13,ASSGGRTDRGEQF
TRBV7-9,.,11,ASTLGATDTQY
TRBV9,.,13,ASSLDLTGNTEAF
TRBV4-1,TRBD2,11,ASSPRLAETQY
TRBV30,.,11,AWSLRGDTEAF
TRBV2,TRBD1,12,ATAGQGAFYGYT
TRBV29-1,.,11,SVEGSSGNTIY
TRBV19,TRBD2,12,ASSPSGRFDTQY
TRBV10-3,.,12,ATNRDLMNTEAF
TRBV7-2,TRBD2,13,ASSRTSGVPYEQY
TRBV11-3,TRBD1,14,ASSFLKTGGEETQY
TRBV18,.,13,ASSPRTLSTGELF
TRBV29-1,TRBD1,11,SGRGQGNTEAF
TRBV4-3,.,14,ASSQRDYRAAEKLF
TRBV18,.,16,ASSPPVFAGLFTDTQY
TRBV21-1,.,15,ASSKVDTAWHNYGYT
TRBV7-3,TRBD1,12,ASSLRGTGGKAF
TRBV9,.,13,ASSVALGITYEQY
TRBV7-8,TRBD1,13,ASRKGQGPSYEQY
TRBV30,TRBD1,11,AWKRQGYQPQH
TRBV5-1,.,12,ASSLALGGQGYT
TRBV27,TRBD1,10,ATFKDRGEQY
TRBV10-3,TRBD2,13,AISGSSGLTDTQY
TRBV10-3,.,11,AISELRQHEAF
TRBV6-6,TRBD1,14,ASSYPDRVGNQPQH
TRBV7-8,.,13,ASSVALGITYEQY
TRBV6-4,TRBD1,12,ASRESGQGHGYT
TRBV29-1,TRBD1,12,SLWDRGRLNEQF
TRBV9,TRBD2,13,ASSADGGVYNEQF
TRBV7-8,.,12,ASNRRQAPYEQY
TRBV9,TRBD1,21,ASSVSAISGTGAPMSSGNTIY
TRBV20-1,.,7,SARQTQY
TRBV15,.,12,ATSWDLSNQPQH
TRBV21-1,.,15,ASSTQRTGAQTNVQY
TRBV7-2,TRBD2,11,ASRRTSGYEQY
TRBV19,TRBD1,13,ASSRDRGSTDTQY
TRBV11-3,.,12,ASNRRQAPYEQY
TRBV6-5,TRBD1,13,ASSPAGQYNYGYT
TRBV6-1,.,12,ASIYKRGIYGYT
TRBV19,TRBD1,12,ASSIRGSQGGAF
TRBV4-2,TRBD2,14,ASSQDGTKRSDEQF
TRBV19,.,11,ASSMVRNTEAF
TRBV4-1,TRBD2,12,ASSQGRLAGEQY
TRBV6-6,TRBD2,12,ASRTAGGNYEQY
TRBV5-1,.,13,ASSLDLGLNTEAF
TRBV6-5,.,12,ASSDRWSSYEQY
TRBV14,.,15,ASSHKGFLASYNEQF
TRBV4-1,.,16,ASSHGTQTGRGTEKLF
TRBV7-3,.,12,ASSRGSGANVLT
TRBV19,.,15,ASSIAIGQYSNQPQH